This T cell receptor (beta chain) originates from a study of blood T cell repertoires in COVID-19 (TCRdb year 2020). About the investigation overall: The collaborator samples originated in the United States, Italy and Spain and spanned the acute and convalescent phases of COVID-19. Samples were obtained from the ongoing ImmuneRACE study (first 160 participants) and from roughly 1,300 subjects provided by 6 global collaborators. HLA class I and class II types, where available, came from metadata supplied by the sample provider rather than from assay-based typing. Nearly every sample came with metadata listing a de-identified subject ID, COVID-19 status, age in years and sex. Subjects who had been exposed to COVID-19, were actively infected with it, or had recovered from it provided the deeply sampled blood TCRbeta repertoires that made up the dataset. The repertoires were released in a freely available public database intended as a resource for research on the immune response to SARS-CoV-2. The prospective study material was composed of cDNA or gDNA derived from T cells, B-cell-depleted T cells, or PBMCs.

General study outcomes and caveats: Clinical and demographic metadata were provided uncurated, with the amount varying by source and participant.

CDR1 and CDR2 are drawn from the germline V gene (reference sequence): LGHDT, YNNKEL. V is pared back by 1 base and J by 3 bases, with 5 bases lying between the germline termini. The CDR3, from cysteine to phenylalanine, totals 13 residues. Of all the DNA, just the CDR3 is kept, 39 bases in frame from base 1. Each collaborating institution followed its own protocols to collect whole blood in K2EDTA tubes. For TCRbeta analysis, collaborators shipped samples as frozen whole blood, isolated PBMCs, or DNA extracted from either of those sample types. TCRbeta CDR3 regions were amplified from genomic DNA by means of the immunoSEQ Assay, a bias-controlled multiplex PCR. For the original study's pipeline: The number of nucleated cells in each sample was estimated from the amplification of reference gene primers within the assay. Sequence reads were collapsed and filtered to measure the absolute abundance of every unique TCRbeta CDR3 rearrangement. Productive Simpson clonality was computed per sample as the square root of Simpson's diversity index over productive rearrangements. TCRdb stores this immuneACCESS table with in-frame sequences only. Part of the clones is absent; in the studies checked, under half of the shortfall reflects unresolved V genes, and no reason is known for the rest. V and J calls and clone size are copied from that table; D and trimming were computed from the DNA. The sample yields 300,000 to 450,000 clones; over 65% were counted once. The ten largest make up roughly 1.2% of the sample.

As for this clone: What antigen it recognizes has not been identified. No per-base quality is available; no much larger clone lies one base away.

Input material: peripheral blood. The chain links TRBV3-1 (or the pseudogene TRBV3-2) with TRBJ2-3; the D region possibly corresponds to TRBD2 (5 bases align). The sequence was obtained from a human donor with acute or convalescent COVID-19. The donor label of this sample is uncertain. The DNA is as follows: TGTGCCAGCAGCCAAGCGGGGACAGATACGCAGTATTTT. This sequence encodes CASSQAGTDTQYF.